Here is one T cell receptor beta chain with its context. The V and J ends lost 5 bases and 0 bases, in that order; junction bases with no gene match: 6. CDR3 size: 15 residues. Per germline, CDR1 SGHAT and CDR2 FQDESV (reference sequence). What was amplified from RNA transcripts were TCR beta CDR3 regions. TCR CDR3 regions were first amplified by RT-PCR with HTBI primers. TCRdb re-analysed the multiplex PCR reads in MiXCR, keeping a single row per CDR3 protein. The data show hundreds of thousands of distinct CDR3 sequences, more than 45% seen once. The data derive from a study of T cells in Graves' hyperthyroidism and ophthalmopathy.

The clonotype was recovered from a woman under 30 with Graves' hyperthyroidism. The sample was peripheral blood or thyroid tissue (not recorded which). This rearrangement joins TRBV11-1 to TRBJ2-7; 8 bases are shared with TRBD1. CDR3 bases: TGTGCCAGCAGCGCGGGACAGGAGAGCTCCTACGAGCAGTACTTC. Translated: CASSAGQESSYEQYF.